Listed here are 25 T cell receptor beta chains from one sample, sequenced in a study of blood T cell repertoires in COVID-19. Data came from immunoSEQ multiplex PCR; TCRdb stores just in-frame clones and leaves some out. The sample has a few hundred thousand clones, 85% to 90% seen once. Sequenced sample: peripheral blood. These receptors all stem from a woman aged 55-69 years with COVID-19, enrolled during active disease.

This clone came up a few times. The chain joins TRBV4-3 to TRBJ2-3, with D uncertain. Germline V gene data show CDR1 as LGHNA and CDR2 as YSLEER. The V and J ends lost 0 bases and 4 bases respectively, with 8 bases between them. This CDR3 is built from 14 residues. The CDR3 loop reads CASSQEPGSDTQYF. In nucleotides, the CDR3 is TGCGCCAGCAGCCAAGAACCCGGGTCAGATACGCAGTATTTT.

J is TRBJ1-2 and V is TRBV14; perhaps TRBD1 as D (5 bases). CDR1 and CDR2 from the germline V gene are SGHDN and FVKESK. CDR3 length equals 12 residues. Trimming took 3 bases from V and 5 from J, leaving 7 bases between them. CDR3: CASSHGGYGYTF. In nucleotides, the CDR3 is TGTGCCAGCAGCCATGGGGGGTATGGCTACACCTTC.

This chain connects TRBV10-2 to TRBJ2-2; 8 nucleotides line up with TRBD2. The CDR3 covers 16 residues. With 7 bases clipped from V and 4 bases from J, the junction kept 11 bases outside the gene matches. Germline V gene lookup returns CDR1 WSHSY and CDR2 SAAADI. This CDR3 reads CASTRGAGAGTGELFF. The CDR3 nucleotides read TGCGCCAGCACCCGCGGAGCGGGGGCAGGCACCGGGGAGCTGTTTTTT.

The chain couples TRBV2 to TRBJ2-1; TRBD2 agrees at 7 bases. From germline, CDR1 is SNHLY and CDR2 FYNNEI. The CDR3 spans 15 residues. Trimming at V came to 4 bases and at J to 2 bases, leaving 5 bases not matched to a gene. CDR3: CASSGASGPYNEQFF. The CDR3 DNA sequence: TGTGCCAGCAGTGGGGCTAGCGGCCCCTACAATGAGCAGTTCTTC.

This chain links TRBV30 with TRBJ1-5; a possible D gene is TRBD1 (6 bases). The germline CDR1 and CDR2 sequences are GTSNPN and SVGIG (reference sequence). CDR3 length: 13 residues. V was cut by 5 bases and J by 7 bases, with 15 bases left in between. In DNA, the CDR3 is TGTGCCTGGGGAAGGGACATAGGGCAGCCCCAGCATTTT. Translated, it gives CAWGRDIGQPQHF.

This chain uses TRBV6-4 with TRBJ1-5; D perhaps matches TRBD1 (5 bases). Trimming took off 6 bases at V and 3 bases at J, with 9 bases between the two ends. From germline, CDR1 is MRHNA and CDR2 SNTAGT. There are 13 residues in the CDR3. The CDR3 sequence: CASSLQVNQPQHF. The DNA for the CDR3 is TGTGCCAGCAGCTTACAGGTCAATCAGCCCCAGCATTTT.

This chain connects TRBV7-2 to TRBJ1-4, with D tentatively TRBD1 (5 bases). The CDR3 length is 15 residues. Germline CDR1 SGHTA, CDR2 FQGNSA. Trimming took 4 bases from V and 3 from J, leaving 12 bases between them. CDR3 region: CASSSQGTPNEKLFF. The CDR3 bases are TGTGCCAGCAGCTCCCAGGGTACACCTAATGAAAAACTGTTTTTT.

The chain recombines TRBV3-1 (or the pseudogene TRBV3-2) with TRBJ1-6; TRBD1 matches 7 bases. CDR3 length: 16 amino acids. Germline V gene sequence: CDR1 LGHDT, CDR2 YNNKEL (reference sequence). The V segment lost 1 base and the J segment 4 bases; nucleotides outside the gene matches: 4. CDR3 DNA: TGTGCCAGCAGCCAAGTCCAGGGGGTTTATAATTCACCCCTCCACTTT. This gives the protein CASSQVQGVYNSPLHF.

J is TRBJ2-7 and V is TRBV20-1; 9 nucleotides agree with TRBD2. V lost 3 bases and J lost 4; bases outside the gene matches: 10. Germline V lookup: CDR1 DFQATT, CDR2 SNEGSKA (reference sequence). The CDR3 runs 15 residues. The CDR3 loop reads CSASSPSGDLYEQYF. As DNA, the CDR3 is TGCAGTGCTAGTTCCCCTAGCGGGGACCTTTACGAGCAGTACTTC.

The chain is built from TRBV9 and TRBJ1-4; D is perhaps TRBD1 (5 bases). V was clipped by 1 base and J by 8 bases, with 12 bases between them. The CDR3 has 14 residues. Germline V lookup: CDR1 SGDLS, CDR2 YYNGEE. As DNA, the CDR3 is TGTGCCAGCAGCGTATCGGGGGGAAACGAAAAACTGTTTTTT. Translating gives CASSVSGGNEKLFF.

This chain connects TRBV3-1 (or the pseudogene TRBV3-2) to TRBJ1-1; tentative D call: TRBD1 (6 bases). V lost 3 bases to trimming and J lost 1 base, with 9 bases between them. This CDR3 is 14 amino acids long. Germline CDR1 LGHDT, CDR2 YNNKEL (reference sequence). The DNA for the CDR3 is TGTGCCAGCAGCCACAGGGGCAGGAACACTGAAGCTTTCTTT. It yields the protein CASSHRGRNTEAFF.

V usage is TRBV4-3 and J usage is TRBJ2-7, with D maybe TRBD2 (6 bases). The CDR3 extends over 15 amino acids. V was cut by 0 bases and J by 3 bases, with 12 bases left in between. Germline V gives CDR1 LGHNA, CDR2 YSLEER. Here the CDR3 DNA reads TGCGCCAGCAGCCAAGATCGGGGGTACCTCTACGAGCAGTACTTC. Its protein is CASSQDRGYLYEQYF.

The V call is TRBV6-5, the J call TRBJ1-2, with D uncertain. Germline values: CDR1 MNHEY, CDR2 SVGAGI. Trimming pared 7 bases from V and 5 bases from J, leaving 14 bases between. This CDR3 has 13 amino acids. The CDR3 bases are TGTGCCAGCACCCAAAGGAGAGGGTATGGCTACACCTTC. This translates into CASTQRRGYGYTF.

The rearrangement uses TRBV2 and TRBJ1-2; D gene ambiguous. CDR1 is SNHLY and CDR2 is FYNNEI in the germline V gene. Between the trimmed V and J ends, which lost 2 bases and 5 bases, there was a span of 6 bases. The CDR3 length is 12 residues. Here the CDR3 reads CASSEQNYGYTF. The CDR3, as DNA: TGTGCCAGCAGTGAACAGAATTATGGCTACACCTTC.

The rearrangement uses TRBV5-4 and TRBJ2-6; D is unresolved. The ends were cut back, 3 bases at V and 0 bases at J, with 10 bases in the middle. This CDR3 has 16 amino acids. The V gene's germline CDR1 is SGHNT and CDR2 YYREEE (reference sequence). CDR3 bases: TGTGCCAGCAGCTCCGGGTCACGCTCTGGGGCCAACGTCCTGACTTTC. Residues: CASSSGSRSGANVLTF.

This chain uses TRBV12-2 with TRBJ1-2. TRBV12-2 is a documented pseudogene. This CDR3 is 11 amino acids long. CDR3 nucleotide sequence: TGTGCAAGTCGCCCCTCTATGAGCTACACCTTC. It encodes CASRPSMSYTF.

The chain joins TRBV4-1 to TRBJ1-5; D is perhaps TRBD1 (5 bases). The CDR3 consists of 15 residues. V dropped 0 bases and J dropped 7 bases, with 13 bases sitting between them. Germline V CDR1 and CDR2: MGHRA, YSYEKL. The CDR3 DNA sequence: TGCGCCAGCAGCCAAGAGGGACTTCAGGGCCAGCCCCAGCATTTT. This codes for CASSQEGLQGQPQHF.

The gene calls are TRBV5-4 and TRBJ2-1; 7 bases agree with TRBD1. Per germline, CDR1 SGHNT and CDR2 YYREEE (reference sequence). The CDR3 sequence is 14 residues long. V lost 0 bases, J lost 14 bases, and 11 bases stayed unmatched. As DNA, the CDR3 is TGTGCCAGCAGCTTGGTGGAACCTACAGGGGATAAGTTCTTC. Amino acid sequence: CASSLVEPTGDKFF. The whole variable domain, filled in from reference TRBV5-4 and TRBJ2-1, reads ETGVTQSPTHLIKTRGQQVTLRCSSQSGHNTVSWYQQALGQGPQFIFQYYREEENGRGNFPPRFSGLQFPNYSSELNVNALELDDSALYLCASSLVEPTGDKFFGPGTRLTVL.

Only one count was recorded for this clone. V and J are TRBV19 and TRBJ1-4; D not resolved. V lost 1 base to trimming and J lost 4 bases, with 10 bases between them. This CDR3 is 15 amino acids long. Germline-derived CDR1 and CDR2 are LNHDA and SQIVND (reference sequence). The CDR3 coding sequence is TGTGCCAGTAGTATAGGGGCAGGAGGTAATGAAAAACTGTTTTTT. Protein: CASSIGAGGNEKLFF.

This chain's CDR3 is CASSPEGGGNQPQHF. The CDR3 nucleotides are TGCGCCAGCAGCCCCGAAGGGGGCGGCAATCAGCCCCAGCATTTT. This chain uses TRBV5-1 with TRBJ1-5; 7 nucleotides line up with TRBD1. CDR3 length: 15 residues. Germline V CDR1 and CDR2: SGHRS, YFSETQ. The V gene end was trimmed by 4 bases and the J gene end by 2 bases; junction bases not matched to a gene: 6.

This chain connects TRBV2 to TRBJ1-4, with 10 nucleotides matching TRBD1. V lost 2 bases to trimming and J lost 7 bases; unmatched junction nucleotides: 7. Germline loops: CDR1 SNHLY, CDR2 FYNNEI. The CDR3 length is 16 residues. The CDR3: CASSEYSDRGREKLFF. CDR3 bases: TGTGCCAGCAGTGAATATTCCGACAGGGGGCGTGAAAAACTGTTTTTT.

The V call is TRBV3-1 (or the pseudogene TRBV3-2), the J call TRBJ2-3; D call uncertain. V was cut by 4 bases and J by 2 bases, with 13 bases left in between. The germline V gene encodes CDR1 LGHDT and CDR2 YNNKEL (reference sequence). This CDR3 is 15 amino acids long. The CDR3 bases are TGTGCCAGCAGCCGTTCCGGGTCCTACACAGATACGCAGTATTTT. Residues: CASSRSGSYTDTQYF.

The chain is built from TRBV3-1 (or the pseudogene TRBV3-2) and TRBJ1-4, with 8 bases aligning to TRBD1. Per the germline V gene, CDR1 is LGHDT and CDR2 is YNNKEL (reference sequence). J was trimmed by 4 bases and V by 7 bases; bases with no gene match: 5. This CDR3 spans 14 amino acids. This chain's CDR3 is CASNLQGVNEKLFF. The CDR3 DNA is TGTGCCAGCAACCTACAGGGGGTTAATGAAAAACTGTTTTTT.

V is TRBV12-3 or TRBV12-4 and J is TRBJ1-2, with D unclear. The ends were cut back, 4 bases at V and 4 bases at J, with 7 bases in the middle. CDR3 size: 12 residues. The CDR3 sequence: CASSSVLYGYTF. The CDR3, as DNA: TGTGCCAGCAGTTCAGTCCTCTATGGCTACACCTTC.

This chain joins TRBV6-6 and TRBJ2-7; a possible D gene is TRBD1 (6 bases). Germline V gene data show CDR1 as MNHNY and CDR2 as SVGAGI (reference sequence). This CDR3 comprises 14 residues. The V end was cut by 2 bases, the J end by 2 bases, with 10 bases between. CDR3 in amino acids: CASSYPGQPYEQYF. In DNA, the CDR3 is TGTGCCAGCAGTTACCCCGGACAGCCCTACGAGCAGTACTTC.